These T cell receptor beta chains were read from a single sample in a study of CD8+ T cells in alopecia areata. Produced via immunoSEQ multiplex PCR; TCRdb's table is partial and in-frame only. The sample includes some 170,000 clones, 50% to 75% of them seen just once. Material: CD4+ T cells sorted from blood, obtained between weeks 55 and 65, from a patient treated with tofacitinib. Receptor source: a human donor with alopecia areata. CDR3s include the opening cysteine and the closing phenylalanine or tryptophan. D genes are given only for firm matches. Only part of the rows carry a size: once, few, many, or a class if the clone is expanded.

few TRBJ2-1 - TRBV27 TGTGCCAGCATGGTGCGGGGTTTCAATGAGCAGTTCTTC CASMVRGFNEQFF
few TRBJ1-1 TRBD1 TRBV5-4 TGTGCCAGCAGCCCCTGGACAGGGGGTAGGAACACTGAAGCTTTCTTT CASSPWTGGRNTEAFF
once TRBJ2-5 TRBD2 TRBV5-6 TGTGCCAGCAGCTTGCTAGCGGGGGAAGTGGAGACCCAGTACTTC CASSLLAGEVETQYF
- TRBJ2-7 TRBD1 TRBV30 TGTGCCTATGGGACAGCGAACTCCTACGAGCAGTACTTC CAYGTANSYEQYF
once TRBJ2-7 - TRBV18 TGTGCCAGCTCCGGTGTAGCTGGGGGGGCCGAGCAGTACTTC CASSGVAGGAEQYF
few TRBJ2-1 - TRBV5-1 TGCGCCAGCAGCTTGAGGCCCGACAGCTACAATGAGCAGTTCTTC CASSLRPDSYNEQFF
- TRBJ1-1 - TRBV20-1 TGCAGTGCTAGGAATTGGCCCGAGGCTTTCTTT CSARNWPEAFF
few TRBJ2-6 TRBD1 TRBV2 TGTGCCAGCAGTTTCGGACAGGCTGGGGCCAACGTCCTGACTTTC CASSFGQAGANVLTF
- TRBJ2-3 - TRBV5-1 TGCGCCAGCAGCTTGAGTGGGGTCCTAGATACGCAGTATTTT CASSLSGVLDTQYF
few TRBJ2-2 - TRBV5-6 TGTGCCAGCAGCCTACAGGGAAACACCGGGGAGCTGTTTTTT CASSLQGNTGELFF
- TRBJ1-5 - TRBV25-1 TGTGCCAGCAGTGGGGGGGGCGGTCAGCCCCAGCATTTT CASSGGGGQPQHF
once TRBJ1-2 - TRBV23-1 TGCGCCAGCGTTTGGTTCCACTATGGCTACACCTTC CASVWFHYGYTF
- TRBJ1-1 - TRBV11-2 TGTGCCAGCAGCGCCGCAGGGATAGCGAGCACTGAAGCTTTCTTT CASSAAGIASTEAFF
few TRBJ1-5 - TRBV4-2 TGTGCCAGCAGCCAAGATGGGGTGAGCAATCAGCCCCAGCATTTT CASSQDGVSNQPQHF
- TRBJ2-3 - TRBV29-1 TGCAGCGTGACAGGGAGGATCACAGATACGCAGTATTTT CSVTGRITDTQYF
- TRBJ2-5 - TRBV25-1 TGTGCCAGCAGTGATCCAAACCGGGCCCCAAGGGAGACCCAGTACTTC CASSDPNRAPRETQYF
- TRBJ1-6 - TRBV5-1 TGCGCCAGCAGCTACGGAGACAGGCGTTCACCCCTCCACTTT CASSYGDRRSPLHF
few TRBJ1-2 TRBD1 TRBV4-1 TGCGCCAGCTCCGAGACAGGGACATATGGCTACACCTTC CASSETGTYGYTF
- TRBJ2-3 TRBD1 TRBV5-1 TGCGCCAGCAGCTGGGGACAGGGGTCAGATACGCAGTATTTT CASSWGQGSDTQYF
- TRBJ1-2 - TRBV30 TGTGCCTGGAGTGTACATGCTGGCTACACCTTC CAWSVHAGYTF
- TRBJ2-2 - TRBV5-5 TGTGCCAGCAGCTCTCAATACACCGGGGAGCTGTTTTTT CASSSQYTGELFF
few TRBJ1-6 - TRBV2 TGTGCCAGCAGTGTGGACATGGGGGCGTCACCCCTCCACTTT CASSVDMGASPLHF
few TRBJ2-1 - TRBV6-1 TGTGCCAGCAGTGAACGGGGGCGTCAGGCTGAGCAGTTCTTC CASSERGRQAEQFF
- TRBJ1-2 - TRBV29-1 TGCAGCGTTGAAGATCAGGCTCAGACCCTGTATGGCTACACCTTC CSVEDQAQTLYGYTF
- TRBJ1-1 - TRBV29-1 TGCAGCGTTCAGGCGGGCACTGAAGCTTTCTTT CSVQAGTEAFF
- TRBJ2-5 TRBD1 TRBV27 TGTGCCAGCAGAAGACAGGGGTTGGGAGAGACCCAGTACTTC CASRRQGLGETQYF
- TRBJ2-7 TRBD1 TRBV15 TGTGCCACCAGCAGAGATCGGGACAGGACCTACGAGCAGTACTTC CATSRDRDRTYEQYF
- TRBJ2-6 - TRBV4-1 TGCGCCAGCAGCCTCCCTCGGAAGGAAGCTTACTCTGGGGCCAACGTCCTGACTTTC CASSLPRKEAYSGANVLTF
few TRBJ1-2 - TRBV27 TGTGCCAGCAGCGAGAGACGGACAGCCGGACCTAACTATGGCTACACCTTC CASSERRTAGPNYGYTF
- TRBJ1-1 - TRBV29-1 TGCAGCGCCCCGACCGGGGGGGGACCGCTTTGGTTT CSAPTGGGPLWF
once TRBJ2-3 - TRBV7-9 TGTGCCAGCAGCTTAGGCGTAGGACCTACTGGGCCAGATACGCAGTATTTT CASSLGVGPTGPDTQYF
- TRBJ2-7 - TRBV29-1 TGCAGCGTTCAGAACCAGGAGCAGTACTTC CSVQNQEQYF
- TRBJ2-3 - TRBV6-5 TGTGCCAGCAGTTACCTCACCGCAGATACGCAGTATTTT CASSYLTADTQYF
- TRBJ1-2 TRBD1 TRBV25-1 TGTGCCAGCAGTCCTGCCGGGACAGCTGGCTATGGCTACACCTTC CASSPAGTAGYGYTF
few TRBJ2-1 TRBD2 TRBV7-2 TGTGCCAGCAGCTTAGCCACGGGGGGGTTGTGGAATGAGCAGTTCTTC CASSLATGGLWNEQFF
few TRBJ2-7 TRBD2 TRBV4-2 TGTGCCAGCAGCCAAGGACTAGCGGGGTCCTACGAGCAGTACTTC CASSQGLAGSYEQYF
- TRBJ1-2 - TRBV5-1 TGCGCCAGCAGGACAGGACACTATGGCTACACCTTC CASRTGHYGYTF
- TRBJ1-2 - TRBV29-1 TGCAGCGTTGAGGATGGCTACACCTTC CSVEDGYTF
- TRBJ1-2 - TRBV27 TGTGCCAGCAGTACCCGACGGGGCAATGATGGCTACACCTTC CASSTRRGNDGYTF
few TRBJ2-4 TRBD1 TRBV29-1 TGCAGCGTTCGGGGGACAGGGGGAGCGGAAAACATTCAGTACTTC CSVRGTGGAENIQYF
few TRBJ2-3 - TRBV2 TGTGCCAGCAGTGCTAGCCCCGCACGGACAGATACGCAGTATTTT CASSASPARTDTQYF
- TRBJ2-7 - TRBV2 TGTGCCAGCAGTGTCAACAGGGCTCCCGAGCAGTACTTC CASSVNRAPEQYF
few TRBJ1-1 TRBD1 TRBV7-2 TGTGCCAGCAGTTTTGTCGCCGGGACAGACACTGAAGCTTTCTTT CASSFVAGTDTEAFF
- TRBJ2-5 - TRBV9 TGTGCCAGCAGCGTAAACCCAGGAACCCAAGAGACCCAGTACTTC CASSVNPGTQETQYF
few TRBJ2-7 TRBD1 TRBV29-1 TGCAGCGTTCAGCCCCCAACCTCCGGGACAGGGGGGCTTTTACTCTTC CSVQPPTSGTGGLLLF
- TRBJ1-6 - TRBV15 TGTGCCACCAGCCTGGGGCCCGGTAATTCACCCCTCCACTTT CATSLGPGNSPLHF
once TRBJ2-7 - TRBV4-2 TGTGCCAGCAGCCCATCCAGTAGCGAGCAGTACTTC CASSPSSSEQYF
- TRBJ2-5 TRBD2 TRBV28 TGTGCCAGCAGATCAGGGACTAGCGGGGGGACGACCCAGTACTTC CASRSGTSGGTTQYF
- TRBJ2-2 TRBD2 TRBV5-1 TGCGCCAGTCTCAGCGGGACTGGCAACACCGGGGAGCTGTTTTTT CASLSGTGNTGELFF
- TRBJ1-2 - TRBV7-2 TGTGCCAGCAGCTTGGGAGGGAGTCGGTATGGCTACACCTTC CASSLGGSRYGYTF
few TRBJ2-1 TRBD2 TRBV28 TGTGCCAGCAGTCCCTCTAGCGGGGGCAACAATGAGCAGTTCTTC CASSPSSGGNNEQFF
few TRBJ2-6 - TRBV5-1 TGCGCCAGCAGCTCGGCCTCTGGTAGGGCCAACGTCCTGACTTTC CASSSASGRANVLTF
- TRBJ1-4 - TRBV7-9 TGTGCCAGCAGCCAGTATGGGACCAATGAAAAACTGTTTTTT CASSQYGTNEKLFF